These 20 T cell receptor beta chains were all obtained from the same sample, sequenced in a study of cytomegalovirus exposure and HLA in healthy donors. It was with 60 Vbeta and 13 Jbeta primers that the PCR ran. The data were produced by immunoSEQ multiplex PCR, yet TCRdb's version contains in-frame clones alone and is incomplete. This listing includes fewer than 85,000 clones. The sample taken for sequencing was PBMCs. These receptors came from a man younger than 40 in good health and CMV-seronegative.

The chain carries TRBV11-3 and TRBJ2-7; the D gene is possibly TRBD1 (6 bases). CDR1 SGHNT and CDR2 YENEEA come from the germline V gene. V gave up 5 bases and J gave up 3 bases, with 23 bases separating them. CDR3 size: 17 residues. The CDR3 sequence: CASSPDRMSLPNYEQYF. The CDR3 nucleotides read TGTGCCAGCAGCCCGGACAGAATGAGCCTTCCCAACTACGAGCAGTACTTC.

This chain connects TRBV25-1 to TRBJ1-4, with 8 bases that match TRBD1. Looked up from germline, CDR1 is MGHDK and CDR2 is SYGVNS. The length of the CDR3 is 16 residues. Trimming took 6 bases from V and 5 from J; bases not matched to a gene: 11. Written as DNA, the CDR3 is TGTGCCAGCAGCTCGACAGGGGCGAGGGGAAATGAAAAACTGTTTTTT. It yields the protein CASSSTGARGNEKLFF.

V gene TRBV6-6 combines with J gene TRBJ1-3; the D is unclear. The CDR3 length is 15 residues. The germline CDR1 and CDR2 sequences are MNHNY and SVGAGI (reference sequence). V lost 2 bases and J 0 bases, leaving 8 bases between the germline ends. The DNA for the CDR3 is TGTGCCAGCAGTTACGCGGGCGACTCTGGAAACACCATATATTTT. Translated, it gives CASSYAGDSGNTIYF.

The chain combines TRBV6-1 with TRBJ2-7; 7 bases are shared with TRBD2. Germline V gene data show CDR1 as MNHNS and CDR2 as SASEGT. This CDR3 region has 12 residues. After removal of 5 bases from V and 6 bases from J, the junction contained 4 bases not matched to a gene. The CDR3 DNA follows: TGTGCCAGCAGTCTTTGGGGGGGCGAGCAGTACTTC. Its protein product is CASSLWGGEQYF.

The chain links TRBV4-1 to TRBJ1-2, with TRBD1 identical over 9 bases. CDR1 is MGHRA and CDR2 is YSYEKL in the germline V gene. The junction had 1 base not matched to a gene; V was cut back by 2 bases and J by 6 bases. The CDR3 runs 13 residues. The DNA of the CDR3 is TGCGCCAGCAGCCAATGGACAGGGGATGGCTACACCTTC. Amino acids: CASSQWTGDGYTF.

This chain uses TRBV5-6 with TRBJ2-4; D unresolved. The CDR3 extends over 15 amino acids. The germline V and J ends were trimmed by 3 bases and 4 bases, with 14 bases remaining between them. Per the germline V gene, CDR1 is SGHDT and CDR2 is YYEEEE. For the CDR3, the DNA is TGTGCCAGCAGCTCCCCGAGTGCAGGAAAAAACATTCAGTACTTC. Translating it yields CASSSPSAGKNIQYF.

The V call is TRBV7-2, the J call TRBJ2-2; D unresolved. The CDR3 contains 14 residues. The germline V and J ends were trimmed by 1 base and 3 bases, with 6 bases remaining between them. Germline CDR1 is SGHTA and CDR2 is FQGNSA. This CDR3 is CASSLGSHTGELFF. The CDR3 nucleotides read TGTGCCAGCAGCTTAGGGAGCCACACCGGGGAGCTGTTTTTT.

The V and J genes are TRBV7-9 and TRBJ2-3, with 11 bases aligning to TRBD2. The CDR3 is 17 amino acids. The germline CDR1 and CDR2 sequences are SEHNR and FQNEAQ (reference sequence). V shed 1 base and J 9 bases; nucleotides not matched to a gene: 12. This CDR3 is CASSLGSASGRSLTQYF. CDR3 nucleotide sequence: TGTGCCAGCAGCTTAGGTTCCGCTAGCGGGAGGTCGTTGACGCAGTATTTT.

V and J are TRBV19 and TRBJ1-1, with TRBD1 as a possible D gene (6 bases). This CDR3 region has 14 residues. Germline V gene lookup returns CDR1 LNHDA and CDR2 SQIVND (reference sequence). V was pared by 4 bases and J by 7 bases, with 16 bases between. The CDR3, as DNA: TGTGCCAGTAGTACGCGCCGAGTGGACAGTGAAGCTTTCTTT. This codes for CASSTRRVDSEAFF.

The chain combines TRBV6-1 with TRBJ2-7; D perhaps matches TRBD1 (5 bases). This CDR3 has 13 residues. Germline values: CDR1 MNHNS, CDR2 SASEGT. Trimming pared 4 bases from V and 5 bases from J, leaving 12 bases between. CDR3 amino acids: CASSGQLSNEQYF. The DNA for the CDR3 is TGTGCCAGCAGTGGACAGCTATCCAACGAGCAGTACTTC.

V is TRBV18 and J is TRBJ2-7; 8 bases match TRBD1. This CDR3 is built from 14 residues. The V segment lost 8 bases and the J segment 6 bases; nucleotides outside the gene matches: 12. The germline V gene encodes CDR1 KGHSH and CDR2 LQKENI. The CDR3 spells CASIAGDRQGEQYF. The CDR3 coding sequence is TGTGCCAGCATTGCCGGGGACAGGCAGGGCGAGCAGTACTTC.

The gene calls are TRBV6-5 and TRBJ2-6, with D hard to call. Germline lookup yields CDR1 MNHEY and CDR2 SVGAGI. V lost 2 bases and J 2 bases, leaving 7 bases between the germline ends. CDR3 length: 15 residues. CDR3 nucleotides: TGTGCCAGCAGTTACCTACGCGCTGGGGCCAACGTCCTGACTTTC. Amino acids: CASSYLRAGANVLTF.

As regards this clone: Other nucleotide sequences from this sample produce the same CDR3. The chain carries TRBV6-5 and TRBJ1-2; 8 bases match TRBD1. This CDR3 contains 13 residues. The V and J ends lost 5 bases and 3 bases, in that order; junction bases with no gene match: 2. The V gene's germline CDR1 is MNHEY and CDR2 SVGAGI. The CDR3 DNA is TGTGCCAGCAGTCCGACAGGGGACTATGGCTACACCTTC. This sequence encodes CASSPTGDYGYTF.

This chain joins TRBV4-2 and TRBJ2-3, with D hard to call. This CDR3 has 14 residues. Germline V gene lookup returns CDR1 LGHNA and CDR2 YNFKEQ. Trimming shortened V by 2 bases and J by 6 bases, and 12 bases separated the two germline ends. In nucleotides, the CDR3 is TGTGCCAGCAGCCAAACGGCGGCTGAGGATACGCAGTATTTT. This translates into CASSQTAAEDTQYF.

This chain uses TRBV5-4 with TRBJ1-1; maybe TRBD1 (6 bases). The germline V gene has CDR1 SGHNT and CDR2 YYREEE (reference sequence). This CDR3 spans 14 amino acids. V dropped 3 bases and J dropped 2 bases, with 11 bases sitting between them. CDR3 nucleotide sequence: TGTGCCAGCAGCTACAGGGCCGTCAACACTGAAGCTTTCTTT. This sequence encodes CASSYRAVNTEAFF.

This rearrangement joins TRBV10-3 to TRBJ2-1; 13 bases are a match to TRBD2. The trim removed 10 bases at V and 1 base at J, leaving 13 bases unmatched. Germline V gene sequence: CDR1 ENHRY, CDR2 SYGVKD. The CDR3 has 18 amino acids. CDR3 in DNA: TGTGCCACCCTCGAAAGATTGGGACTAGCGGGATCCTACAATGAGCAGTTCTTC. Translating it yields CATLERLGLAGSYNEQFF.

This chain's CDR3 is CASSQEGASLYNEQFF. The CDR3 coding sequence is TGCGCCAGCAGCCAAGAGGGGGCCAGCCTCTACAATGAGCAGTTCTTC. This chain uses TRBV4-3 with TRBJ2-1, with TRBD1 as a possible D gene (6 bases). This CDR3 has 16 amino acids. Germline V gene data show CDR1 as LGHNA and CDR2 as YSLEER. V was cut by 0 bases and J by 3 bases, with 12 bases left in between.

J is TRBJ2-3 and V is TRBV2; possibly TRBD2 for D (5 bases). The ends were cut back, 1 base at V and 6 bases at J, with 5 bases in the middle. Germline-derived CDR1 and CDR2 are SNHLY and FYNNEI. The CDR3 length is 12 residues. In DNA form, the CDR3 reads TGTGCCAGCAGTGAAGGGGAGGATACGCAGTATTTT. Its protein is CASSEGEDTQYF.

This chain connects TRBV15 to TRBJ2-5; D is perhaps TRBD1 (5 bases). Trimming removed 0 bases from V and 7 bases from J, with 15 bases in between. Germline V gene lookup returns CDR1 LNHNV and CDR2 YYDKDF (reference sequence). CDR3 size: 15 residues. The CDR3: CATSRDRSPTGTQYF. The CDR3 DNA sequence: TGTGCCACCAGCAGAGATAGATCCCCTACAGGGACCCAGTACTTC. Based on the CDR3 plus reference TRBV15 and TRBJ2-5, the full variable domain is DAMVIQNPRYQVTQFGKPVTLSCSQTLNHNVMYWYQQKSSQAPKLLFHYYDKDFNNEADTPDNFQSRRPNTSFCFLDIRSPGLGDTAMYLCATSRDRSPTGTQYFGPGTRLLVL.

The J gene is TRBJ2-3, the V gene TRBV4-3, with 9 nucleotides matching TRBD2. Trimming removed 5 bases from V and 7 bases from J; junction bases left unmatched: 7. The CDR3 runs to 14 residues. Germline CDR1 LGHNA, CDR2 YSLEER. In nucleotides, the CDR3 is TGCGCCAGCAGCTTAGCGGGAGTGCCGAATACGCAGTATTTT. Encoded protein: CASSLAGVPNTQYF.